The 13 T cell receptor beta chains given below trace back to one sample, sequenced in a study of blood T cell repertoires in COVID-19. Using immunoSEQ multiplex PCR, the repertoire was profiled, and TCRdb retains in-frame clones only, with some absent. The sample includes hundreds of thousands of clones, approximately 87% of them seen just once. Source material: PBMCs or T cells enriched from blood (not recorded which). These receptors were taken from a woman between 50 and 59 years old in a cohort exposed to, infected with or recovered from COVID-19 (not recorded which).

The V call is TRBV28, the J call TRBJ1-6; D unclear. Trimming left V 1 base short and J 0 bases short, with 7 bases between. The germline CDR1 and CDR2 sequences are MDHEN and SYDVKM. The CDR3 runs 16 residues. The CDR3 is CASSLFRSSYNSPLHF. As DNA, the CDR3 is TGTGCCAGCAGTTTATTTAGGAGCTCCTATAATTCACCCCTCCACTTT.

The chain recombines TRBV2 with TRBJ1-2; D unresolved. V gave up 9 bases and J gave up 5 bases, with 16 bases separating them. This CDR3 has 13 amino acids. Germline CDR1 SNHLY, CDR2 FYNNEI. CDR3 sequence (DNA): TGTGCCAGTCGGTACAGTCCTTCGTATGGCTACACCTTC. Its translation is CASRYSPSYGYTF.

The rearrangement joins TRBV7-6 to TRBJ1-2, with a tentative D call TRBD1 (5 bases). The CDR3 extends over 14 amino acids. The V gene's germline CDR1 is SGHVS and CDR2 FNYEAQ. V was pared by 1 base and J by 4 bases, with 10 bases between. Written as DNA, the CDR3 is TGTGCCAGCAGCTTAGGCAGGGATGGCTATGGCTACACCTTC. It specifies CASSLGRDGYGYTF.

V gene TRBV2 combines with J gene TRBJ1-2; D gene ambiguous. V dropped 4 bases and J dropped 7 bases, with 13 bases sitting between them. CDR1 SNHLY and CDR2 FYNNEI come from the germline V gene. The CDR3 is 13 amino acids. CDR3 residues: CASSVTARLGYTF. CDR3 sequence (DNA): TGTGCCAGCAGTGTTACCGCCAGGCTTGGCTACACCTTC.

V usage is TRBV25-1 and J usage is TRBJ1-5; D not certain. The length of the CDR3 is 13 residues. From germline, CDR1 is MGHDK and CDR2 SYGVNS. The V end was cut by 4 bases, the J end by 0 bases, with 4 bases between. The CDR3 loop reads CASSAGSNQPQHF. Here the CDR3 DNA reads TGTGCCAGCAGTGCAGGTAGCAATCAGCCCCAGCATTTT.

This sequence joins TRBV7-2 and TRBJ1-6; 10 nucleotides align to TRBD1. V dropped 0 bases and J dropped 1; count of bases not matched to a gene: 12. The CDR3 runs 21 residues. CDR1 SGHTA and CDR2 FQGNSA come from the germline V gene. The CDR3 loop reads CASSLAGTGVLSESYNSPLHF. For the CDR3, the DNA is TGTGCCAGCAGCTTAGCGGGGACAGGGGTGCTTTCTGAGTCCTATAATTCACCCCTCCACTTT.

This clone has a single count. The chain uses TRBV7-9 and TRBJ2-3, with 8 bases matching TRBD2. The CDR3 is 17 amino acids. The trim removed 0 bases at V and 1 base at J, leaving 6 bases unmatched. CDR1 SEHNR and CDR2 FQNEAQ come from the germline V gene (reference sequence). The CDR3 here is CASSLAGLRGGTDTQYF. DNA for the CDR3: TGTGCCAGCAGCTTAGCGGGATTGCGGGGGGGCACAGATACGCAGTATTTT.

The chain combines TRBV7-3 with TRBJ1-5; D is ambiguous. Germline loops: CDR1 SGHTA, CDR2 FQGTGA. Trimming shortened V by 7 bases and J by 5 bases, and 6 bases separated the two germline ends. There are 11 residues in the CDR3. The CDR3 protein is CASTTHQPQHF. CDR3 sequence (DNA): TGTGCCAGCACCACACATCAGCCCCAGCATTTT.

The chain joins TRBV10-3 to TRBJ1-2; 8 bases match TRBD1. Germline V gene sequence: CDR1 ENHRY, CDR2 SYGVKD. Trimming took 6 bases from V and 7 from J; bases not matched to a gene: 7. The CDR3 has 13 amino acids. CDR3 nucleotide sequence: TGTGCCATCAGCTCGACAGGGGAACGTGGCTACACCTTC. This encodes CAISSTGERGYTF.

The chain carries TRBV11-2 and TRBJ1-6; possibly TRBD1 for D (5 bases). The length of the CDR3 is 16 residues. V dropped 1 base and J dropped 7 bases, with 14 bases sitting between them. Germline V lookup: CDR1 SGHAT, CDR2 FQNNGV. The CDR3 DNA is TGTGCCAGCAGCTTAGTGTGGGGGGTCGGGAATTCACCCCTCCACTTT. This gives the protein CASSLVWGVGNSPLHF.

The sample holds one count of this clone. The V gene is TRBV7-6, the J gene TRBJ1-2, with D unclear. The CDR3 is 14 residues long. Trimming cost V 2 bases and J 6 bases, with 13 bases left between them. The germline V gene encodes CDR1 SGHVS and CDR2 FNYEAQ. The CDR3 DNA is TGTGCCAGCAGCTTAAGAGACACCGGCGATGGCTACACCTTC. Translated, it gives CASSLRDTGDGYTF.

This rearrangement joins TRBV2 to TRBJ1-5; no reliable D call. This CDR3 has 16 residues. Trimming removed 1 base from V and 1 base from J, with 11 bases in between. Germline lookup yields CDR1 SNHLY and CDR2 FYNNEI. The CDR3 DNA follows: TGTGCCAGCAGTGAAGAGGGCGGGATAAGCAATCAGCCCCAGCATTTT. Its translation: CASSEEGGISNQPQHF.

This clone was detected only a few times. The chain combines TRBV24-1 with TRBJ2-1; 12 bases align to TRBD1. CDR1 and CDR2 (germline): KGHDR, SFDVKD. J gave up 1 base and V 8 bases, and 14 bases lay outside the gene matches. There are 19 residues in the CDR3. The CDR3 protein is CATTHKRDRGLRSYNEQFF. CDR3 in DNA: TGTGCCACCACCCACAAACGGGACAGGGGGCTTCGATCCTACAATGAGCAGTTCTTC.